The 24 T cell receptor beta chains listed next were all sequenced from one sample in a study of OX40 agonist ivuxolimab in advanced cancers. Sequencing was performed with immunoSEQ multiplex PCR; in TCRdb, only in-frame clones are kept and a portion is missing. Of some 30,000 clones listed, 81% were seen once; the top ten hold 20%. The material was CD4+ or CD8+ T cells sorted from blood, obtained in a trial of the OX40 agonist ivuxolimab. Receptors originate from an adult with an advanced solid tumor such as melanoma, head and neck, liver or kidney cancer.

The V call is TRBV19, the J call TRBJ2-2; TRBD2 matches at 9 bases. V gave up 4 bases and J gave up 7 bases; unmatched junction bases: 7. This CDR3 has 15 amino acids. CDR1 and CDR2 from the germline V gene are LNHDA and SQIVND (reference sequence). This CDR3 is CASSRRGGAGGELFF. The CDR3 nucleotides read TGTGCCAGTAGTAGGCGCGGGGGGGCTGGCGGGGAGCTGTTTTTT.

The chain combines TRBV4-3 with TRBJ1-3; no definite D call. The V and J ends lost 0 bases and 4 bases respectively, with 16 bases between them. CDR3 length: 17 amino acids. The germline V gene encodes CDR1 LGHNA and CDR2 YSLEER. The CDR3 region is CASSQDPPANAGNTIYF. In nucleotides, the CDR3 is TGCGCCAGCAGCCAAGATCCCCCTGCCAACGCGGGAAACACCATATATTTT.

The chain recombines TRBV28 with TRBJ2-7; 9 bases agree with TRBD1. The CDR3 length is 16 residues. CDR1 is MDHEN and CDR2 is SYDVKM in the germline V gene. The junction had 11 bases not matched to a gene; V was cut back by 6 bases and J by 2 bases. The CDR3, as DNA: TGTGCCAGCAGAAAGATAAACCGGGACAGGGCCTACGAGCAGTACTTC. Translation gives CASRKINRDRAYEQYF.

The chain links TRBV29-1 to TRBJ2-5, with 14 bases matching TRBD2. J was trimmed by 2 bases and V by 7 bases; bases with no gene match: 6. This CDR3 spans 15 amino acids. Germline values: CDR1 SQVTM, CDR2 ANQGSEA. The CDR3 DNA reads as TGCAGCGCGGGGACTAGCGGGAGAAAACAAGAGACCCAGTACTTC. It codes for CSAGTSGRKQETQYF.

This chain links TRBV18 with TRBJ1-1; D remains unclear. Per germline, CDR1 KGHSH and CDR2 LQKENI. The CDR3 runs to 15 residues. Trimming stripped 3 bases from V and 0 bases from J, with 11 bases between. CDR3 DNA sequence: TGTGCCAGCTCACCCCCGACCGAAATGAACACTGAAGCTTTCTTT. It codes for CASSPPTEMNTEAFF.

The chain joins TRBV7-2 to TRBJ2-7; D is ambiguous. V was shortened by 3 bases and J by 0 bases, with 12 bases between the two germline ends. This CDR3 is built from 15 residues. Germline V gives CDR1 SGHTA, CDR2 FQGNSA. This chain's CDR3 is CASSLASATSYEQYF. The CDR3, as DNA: TGTGCCAGCAGCTTGGCTTCCGCAACCTCCTACGAGCAGTACTTC.

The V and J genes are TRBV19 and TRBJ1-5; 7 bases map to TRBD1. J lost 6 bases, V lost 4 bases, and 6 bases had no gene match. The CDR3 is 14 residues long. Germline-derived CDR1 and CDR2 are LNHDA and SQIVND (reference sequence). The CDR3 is CASSTTGVGQPQHF. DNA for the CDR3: TGTGCCAGTAGTACAACAGGGGTCGGTCAGCCCCAGCATTTT. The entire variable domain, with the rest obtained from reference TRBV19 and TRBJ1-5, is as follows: DGGITQSPKYLFRKEGQNVTLSCEQNLNHDAMYWYRQDPGQGLRLIYYSQIVNDFQKGDIAEGYSVSREKKESFPLTVTSAQKNPTAFYLCASSTTGVGQPQHFGDGTRLSIL.

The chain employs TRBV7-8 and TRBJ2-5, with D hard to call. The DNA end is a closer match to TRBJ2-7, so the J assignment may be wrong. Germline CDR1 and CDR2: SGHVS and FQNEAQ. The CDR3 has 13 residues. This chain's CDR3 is CASSLAGTYEQYF. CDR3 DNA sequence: TGTGCCAGCAGCTTGGCAGGTACCTACGAGCAGTACTTC.

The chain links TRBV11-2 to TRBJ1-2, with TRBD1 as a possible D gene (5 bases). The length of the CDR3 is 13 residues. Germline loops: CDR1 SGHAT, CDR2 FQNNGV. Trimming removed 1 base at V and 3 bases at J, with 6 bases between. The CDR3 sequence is CASSLGGDYGYTF. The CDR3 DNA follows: TGTGCCAGCAGCTTAGGGGGGGACTATGGCTACACCTTC.

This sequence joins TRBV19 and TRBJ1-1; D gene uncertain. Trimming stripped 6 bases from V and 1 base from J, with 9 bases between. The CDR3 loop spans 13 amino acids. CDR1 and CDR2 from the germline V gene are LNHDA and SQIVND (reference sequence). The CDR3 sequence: CASSFKQNTEAFF. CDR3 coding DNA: TGTGCCAGTAGCTTCAAGCAGAACACTGAAGCTTTCTTT.

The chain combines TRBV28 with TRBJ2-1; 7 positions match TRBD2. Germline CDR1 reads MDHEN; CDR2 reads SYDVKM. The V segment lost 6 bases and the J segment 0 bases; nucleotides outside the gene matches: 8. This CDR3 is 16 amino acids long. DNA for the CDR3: TGTGCCAGCAGATCTTCCGGGGGGAGCTCCTACAATGAGCAGTTCTTC. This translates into CASRSSGGSSYNEQFF.

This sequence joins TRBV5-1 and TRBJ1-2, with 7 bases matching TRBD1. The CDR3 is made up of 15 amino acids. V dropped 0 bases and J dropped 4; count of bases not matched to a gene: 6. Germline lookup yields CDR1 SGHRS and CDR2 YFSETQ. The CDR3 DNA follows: TGCGCCAGCAGCTTGGGTACGGGACAGTTCTATGGCTACACCTTC. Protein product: CASSLGTGQFYGYTF.

For the CDR3, the DNA is TGTGCCAGCAGTTTGGGCGGGGATGAAAAACTGTTTTTT. Its translation is CASSLGGDEKLFF. This chain links TRBV28 with TRBJ1-4; D remains ambiguous. The CDR3 is made up of 13 amino acids. V lost 3 bases, J lost 6 bases, and 8 bases lay in between. Germline V gene lookup returns CDR1 MDHEN and CDR2 SYDVKM.

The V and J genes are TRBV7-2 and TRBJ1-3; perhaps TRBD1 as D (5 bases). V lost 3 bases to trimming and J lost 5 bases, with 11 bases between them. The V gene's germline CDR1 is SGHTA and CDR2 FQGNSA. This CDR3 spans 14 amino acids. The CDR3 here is CASSFGGGRNTIYF. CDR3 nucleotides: TGTGCCAGCAGCTTTGGGGGGGGAAGAAACACCATATATTTT.

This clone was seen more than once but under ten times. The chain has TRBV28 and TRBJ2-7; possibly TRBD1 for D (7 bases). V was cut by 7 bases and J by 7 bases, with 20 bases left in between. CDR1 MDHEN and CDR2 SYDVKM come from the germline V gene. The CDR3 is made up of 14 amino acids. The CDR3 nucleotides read TGTGCCAGCAAACCGCCGGCTTCAGGGGGGGAGCAGTACTTC. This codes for CASKPPASGGEQYF.

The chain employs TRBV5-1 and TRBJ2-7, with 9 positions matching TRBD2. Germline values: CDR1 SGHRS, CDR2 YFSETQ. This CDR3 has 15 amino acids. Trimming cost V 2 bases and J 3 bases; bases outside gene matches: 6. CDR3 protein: CASSLSHSGGYEQYF. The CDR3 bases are TGCGCCAGCAGCTTATCCCATAGCGGGGGCTACGAGCAGTACTTC.

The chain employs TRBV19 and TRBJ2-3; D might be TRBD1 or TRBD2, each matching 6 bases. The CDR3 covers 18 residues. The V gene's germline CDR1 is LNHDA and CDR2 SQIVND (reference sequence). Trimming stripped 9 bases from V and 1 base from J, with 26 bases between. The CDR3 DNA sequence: TGTGCCAGGCCTGCTAGGGGGGAGTTTCTTTGTGGCACAGATACGCAGTATTTT. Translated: CARPARGEFLCGTDTQYF.

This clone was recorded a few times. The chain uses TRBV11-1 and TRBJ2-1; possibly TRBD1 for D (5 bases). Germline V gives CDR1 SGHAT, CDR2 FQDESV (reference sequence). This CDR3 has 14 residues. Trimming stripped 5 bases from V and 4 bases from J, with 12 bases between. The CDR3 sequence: CASSLGAEYNEQFF. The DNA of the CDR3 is TGTGCCAGCAGCCTAGGGGCGGAATACAATGAGCAGTTCTTC. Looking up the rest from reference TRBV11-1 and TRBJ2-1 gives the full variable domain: EAEVAQSPRYKITEKSQAVAFWCDPISGHATLYWYRQILGQGPELLVQFQDESVVDDSQLPKDRFSAERLKGVDSTLKIQPAELGDSAMYLCASSLGAEYNEQFFGPGTRLTVL.

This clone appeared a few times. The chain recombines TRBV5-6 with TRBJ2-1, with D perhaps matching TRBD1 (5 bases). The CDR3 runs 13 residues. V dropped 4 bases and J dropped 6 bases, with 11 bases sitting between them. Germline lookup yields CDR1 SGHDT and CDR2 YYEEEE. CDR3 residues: CASSPGRANEQFF. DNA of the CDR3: TGTGCCAGCAGCCCCGGCAGGGCCAATGAGCAGTTCTTC.

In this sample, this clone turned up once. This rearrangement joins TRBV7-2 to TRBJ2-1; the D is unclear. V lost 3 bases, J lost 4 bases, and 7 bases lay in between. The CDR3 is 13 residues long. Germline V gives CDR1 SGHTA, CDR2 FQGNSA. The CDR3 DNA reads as TGTGCCAGCAGCTTTACGGCGTACAATGAGCAGTTCTTC. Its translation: CASSFTAYNEQFF.

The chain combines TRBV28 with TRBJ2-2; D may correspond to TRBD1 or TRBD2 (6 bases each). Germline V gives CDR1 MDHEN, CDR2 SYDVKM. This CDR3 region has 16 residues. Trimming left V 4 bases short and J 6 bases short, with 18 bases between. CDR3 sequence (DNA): TGTGCCAGCAGTTCGTCGGGGGCCGAAACGGCCGGGGAGCTGTTTTTT. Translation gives CASSSSGAETAGELFF.

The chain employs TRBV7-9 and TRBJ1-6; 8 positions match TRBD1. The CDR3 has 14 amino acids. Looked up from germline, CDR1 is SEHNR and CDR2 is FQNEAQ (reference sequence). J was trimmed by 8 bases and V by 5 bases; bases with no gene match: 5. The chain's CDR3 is CASSAVTGDSPLHF. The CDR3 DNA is TGTGCCAGCAGCGCCGTGACAGGGGATTCACCCCTCCACTTT.

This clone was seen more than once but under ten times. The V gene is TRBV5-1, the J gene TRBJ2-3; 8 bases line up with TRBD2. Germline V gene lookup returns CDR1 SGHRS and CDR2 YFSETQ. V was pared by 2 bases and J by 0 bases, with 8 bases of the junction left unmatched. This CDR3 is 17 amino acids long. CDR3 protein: CASSFSYSGTSTDTQYF. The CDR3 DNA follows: TGCGCCAGCAGCTTCTCCTATAGCGGGACTAGCACAGATACGCAGTATTTT.

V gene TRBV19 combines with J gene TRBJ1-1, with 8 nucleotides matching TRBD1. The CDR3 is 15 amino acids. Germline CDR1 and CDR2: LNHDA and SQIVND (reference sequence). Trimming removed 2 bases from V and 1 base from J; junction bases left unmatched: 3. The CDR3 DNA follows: TGTGCCAGTAGTATACAGGGGGCCCAGAACACTGAAGCTTTCTTT. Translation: CASSIQGAQNTEAFF.